This T cell receptor (beta chain) was captured by sequencing in a study of blood T cell repertoires in COVID-19. Looking at the study overall: Donors in the United States, Italy and Spain gave samples during acute or convalescent COVID-19. T cells, B-cell-depleted T cells, or PBMCs supplied cDNA or gDNA.

Patients from Seattle were sampled longitudinally, starting during active infection. The authors' processing: The assay estimated nucleated cells by amplifying reference gene primers. Assay: immunoSEQ multiplex PCR; the TCRdb copy retains only in-frame clones and omits some. That table supplies the V and J calls and clone size; D and trimming were determined from the DNA. The sample lists tens of thousands of clones, 65% to 90% seen once, with around 9.6% in the top ten. The clonotype originates from a man aged 45-65 years with COVID-19, enrolled during active disease. The sequencing sample was made of peripheral blood.

The CDR3 nucleotides read TGTGCCAGCAGCATCGGGGGGACTAGCGGGAGAGGAGAGACCCAGTACTTC. Translation: CASSIGGTSGRGETQYF. The chain links TRBV11-2 to TRBJ2-5; 14 positions match TRBD2. This CDR3 comprises 17 residues. Germline CDR1 is SGHAT and CDR2 is FQNNGV. V trimming: 5 bases; J trimming: 4 bases; junction bases outside the gene matches: 9.